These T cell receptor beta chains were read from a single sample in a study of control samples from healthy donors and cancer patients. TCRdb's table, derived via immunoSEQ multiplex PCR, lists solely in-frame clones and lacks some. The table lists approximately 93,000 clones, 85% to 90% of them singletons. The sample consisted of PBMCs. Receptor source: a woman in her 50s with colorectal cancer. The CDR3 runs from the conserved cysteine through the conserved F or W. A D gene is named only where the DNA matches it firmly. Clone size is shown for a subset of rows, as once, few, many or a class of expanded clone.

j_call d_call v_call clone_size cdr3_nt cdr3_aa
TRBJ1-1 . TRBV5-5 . TGTGCCAGCAGCCAGGTGGGGGGGCTCCCTGGGTTGTCTTTCTTT CASSQVGGLPGLSFF
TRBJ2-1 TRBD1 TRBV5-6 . TGTGCCAGCAGCTCGGGACAGATGATAGAGCAGTTCTTC CASSSGQMIEQFF
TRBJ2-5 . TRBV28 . TGTGCCAGCAGTTCCGAAGGTTTGGGGGGACAAGAGACCCAGTACTTC CASSSEGLGGQETQYF
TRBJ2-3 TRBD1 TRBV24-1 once TGTGCCACCAGTGACGGGACAGGGGTGGGGACAGATACGCAGTATTTT CATSDGTGVGTDTQYF
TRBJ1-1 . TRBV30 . TGTGCCTGGAGTGTACAGGGAGGGAAGGGAGCTTTCTTT CAWSVQGGKGAFF
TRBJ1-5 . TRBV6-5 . TGTGCCAGCAGGGGAGGCCAGCCCCAGCATTTT CASRGGQPQHF
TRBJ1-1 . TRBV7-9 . TGTGCCAGCAGCTTAGGCACCCCGGGCACTGAAGCTTTCTTT CASSLGTPGTEAFF
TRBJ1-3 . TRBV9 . TGTGCCAGCAGCGTAGAACTTTCCTCTGGAAACACCATATATTTT CASSVELSSGNTIYF
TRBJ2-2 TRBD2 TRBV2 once TGTGCCAGCAGTGCGATAGCGGGGCTGTCCGGGGAGCTGTTTTTT CASSAIAGLSGELFF
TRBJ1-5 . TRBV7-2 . TGTGCCAGCAGCTCCCAAGAGGGTCAGCCCCAGCATTTT CASSSQEGQPQHF
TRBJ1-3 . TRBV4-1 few TGCGCCAGCAGCCCGAGGGGAGAGGGGGAAACTGGAAACACCATATATTTT CASSPRGEGETGNTIYF
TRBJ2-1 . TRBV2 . TGTGCCAGCCGAGGGGACCTCAATGAGCAGTTCTTC CASRGDLNEQFF
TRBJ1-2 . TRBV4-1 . TGCGCCAGCAGTAATCAGGTATACGGCTACACCTTC CASSNQVYGYTF
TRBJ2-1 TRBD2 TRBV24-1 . TGTGCCACCAGTGATTTAGCGGGGGGGCATCGGGAGCAGTTCTTC CATSDLAGGHREQFF
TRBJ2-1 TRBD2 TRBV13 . TGTGCCAGCAGTTTGTCGGGGGGGCCCTACAATGAGCAGTTCTTC CASSLSGGPYNEQFF
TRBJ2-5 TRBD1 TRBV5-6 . TGTGCCAGTCGGGGACAGATCATGGAGACCCAGTACTTC CASRGQIMETQYF
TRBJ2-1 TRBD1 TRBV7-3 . TGTGCCAGCAGCCCAGACAGGGGCTACAATGAGCAGTTCTTC CASSPDRGYNEQFF
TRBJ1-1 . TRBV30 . TGTGCCTGGGGAACCACCCCGGTGGGAACTGAAGCTTTCTTT CAWGTTPVGTEAFF
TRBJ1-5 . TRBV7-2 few TGTGCCAGCAGCCAAGGACCGAGGCAGCCCCAGCATTTT CASSQGPRQPQHF
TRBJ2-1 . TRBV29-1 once TGCAGCGTTGGGGGGGGACAGGCGAGCTCCTACAATGAGCAGTTCTTC CSVGGGQASSYNEQFF
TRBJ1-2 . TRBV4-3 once TGCGCCAGCAGCCAAGATTACCCAGGGTACTATGGCTACACCTTC CASSQDYPGYYGYTF
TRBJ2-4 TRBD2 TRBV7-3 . TGTGCCAGCAGCTCTAGCGGGGCGAAAAACATTCAGTACTTC CASSSSGAKNIQYF
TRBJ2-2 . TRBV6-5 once TGTGCCAGCACAAAGTGGAACACCGGGGAGCTGTTTTTT CASTKWNTGELFF
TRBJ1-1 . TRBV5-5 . TGTGCCAGCAGCCCCCCTTGGGGCACTGAAGCTTTCTTT CASSPPWGTEAFF
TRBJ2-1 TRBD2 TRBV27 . TGTGCCAGCAGTTCGCAGCGGGGGGGCCGGTCCTACAATGAGCAGTTCTTC CASSSQRGGRSYNEQFF
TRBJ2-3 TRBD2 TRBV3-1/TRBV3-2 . TGTGCCAGCAGCAAAGCGGGGGGGCCCCGCACAGATACGCAGTATTTT CASSKAGGPRTDTQYF
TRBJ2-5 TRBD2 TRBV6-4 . TGTGCCAGCAGTGACTCAGCGGGGGGGAAAGAGACCCAGTACTTC CASSDSAGGKETQYF